The clone carrying this TCR beta chain occurred a few times. What it binds is not known. Germline V gene sequence: CDR1 MNHNS, CDR2 SASEGT. CDR3 length equals 15 residues. V lost 6 bases to trimming and J lost 0 bases; unmatched junction nucleotides: 4. This specimen comes from a study of T cells in Graves' hyperthyroidism and ophthalmopathy. General observations from the study: Most thyroid clonotypes expanded above 0.001 appeared in blood too.

Template material for amplifying TCR beta CDR3 regions consisted of RNA transcripts. Carried out on the TCR CDR3, a first-round RT-PCR used the HTBI primer set. In TCRdb, the multiplex PCR reads were re-called with MiXCR into one record per CDR3 protein. The sample consists of a few hundred thousand distinct CDR3 sequences, about a fifth of them appearing once. The definition of stable Graves' hyperthyroidism was no ophthalmopathy progression within 18 months. Diagnostic assessment was based on clinical symptoms, serum thyroxine and TRAb, thyroid ultrasound and orbital computed tomography. The sample consisted of blood. This clonotype was obtained from a man in his late teens or twenties with Graves' hyperthyroidism. The genes are TRBV6-1 and TRBJ1-3; 8 bases line up with TRBD1. The DNA for the CDR3 is TGTGCCAGCAGACCAGGGGGCACCTCTGGAAACACCATATATTTT. Protein: CASRPGGTSGNTIYF.